A selection of T cell receptor beta chains follows, all from one sample in a study of T cell responses to AZD1222 COVID-19 vaccine. Only in-frame clones appear in the TCRdb table, and some are missing; sequencing was by immunoSEQ multiplex PCR. The sample consists of approximately 100,000 clones, around nine tenths of them appearing once. Sequencing was performed on peripheral blood, taken on day 0 of AZD1222 vaccination. Every receptor here comes from an adult in good health. CDR3s include the opening cysteine and the closing phenylalanine or tryptophan. The D gene is left open where the match is weak. Where a row states a size, it is once, few, many or the class of an expanded clone; other rows omit it.

D	size	V	J	CDR3	DNA
TRBD1	.	TRBV4-1	TRBJ1-1	CASSQGVRQGFSAFF	TGCGCCAGCAGCCAAGGTGTTCGACAGGGCTTTTCAGCTTTCTTT
TRBD1	.	TRBV5-4	TRBJ1-6	CASSLGTGGIGLSPLHF	TGTGCCAGCAGCTTGGGTACAGGGGGTATCGGACTCTCACCCCTCCACTTT
TRBD1	.	TRBV7-3	TRBJ1-2	CASSLQTGDGYTF	TGTGCCAGCAGCTTACAGACAGGGGATGGCTACACCTTC
.	.	TRBV10-3	TRBJ1-1	CAISESEQGNTEAFF	TGTGCCATCAGTGAGTCGGAACAGGGGAACACTGAAGCTTTCTTT
.	few	TRBV5-8	TRBJ2-7	CASSPVLGSYEQYF	TGTGCCAGCAGCCCAGTCCTGGGGTCTTACGAGCAGTACTTC
.	.	TRBV4-3	TRBJ2-4	CASSQETGPFTKNIQYF	TGCGCCAGCAGCCAAGAAACAGGGCCGTTTACCAAAAACATTCAGTACTTC
.	.	TRBV18	TRBJ2-5	CASSSGGEETQYF	TGTGCCAGCTCATCCGGTGGAGAAGAGACCCAGTACTTC
.	.	TRBV10-1	TRBJ1-3	CASSERARNTIYF	TGCGCCAGCAGTGAGCGGGCCAGAAACACCATATATTTT
.	.	TRBV5-1	TRBJ1-1	CASSSLGGLTEAFF	TGCGCCAGCAGCTCGCTCGGGGGTCTCACTGAAGCTTTCTTT
.	.	TRBV18	TRBJ1-2	CASSPLEDNNYGYTF	TGTGCCAGCTCACCTTTGGAGGACAATAACTATGGCTACACCTTC
TRBD1	.	TRBV27	TRBJ1-5	CASRKQGAKAQPQHF	TGTGCCAGCAGGAAACAGGGGGCCAAGGCTCAGCCCCAGCATTTT